This T cell receptor (beta chain) comes out of a study of shared clonotypes between healthy human individuals (dated by TCRdb to the early 2020s). With regard to the full study: The cohort comprised a couple of women and a few men aged 18 to 49 years. For each donor, CD4 naive and CD4 memory were each given three plates, CD8 naive was given two plates, and CD8 memory was given one plate. Blood TCR repertoires of five healthy adults were deeply sequenced to estimate repertoire size and the extent of clonotype sharing between individuals. Libraries were prepared and TCR repertoires were sequenced by different laboratories using diverse techniques, in order to increase sequencing depth and limit assay-specific biases. Each donor's leukapheresis produced roughly between roughly 0.85 and 9.5 billion PBMCs.

Results and caveats for the whole study, not just this receptor: Incomplete sequencing was indicated by rarefaction of sorted-subset datasets, despite the large sequencing depth. Compared with non-shared clonotypes, clonotypes shared by all four sorted-subset donors had higher generation probabilities. Sharing across several donors was observed for around 5% of naive CD4, 3% to 4% of naive CD8, 2% to 2.5% of memory CD4, and about 0.4% of memory CD8 clonotypes. Only blood was sampled, and tissue TCR repertoires likely differ from those in blood. Naive subsets generally had larger estimated clonotype richness than memory subsets did. The genetic and exposure-history diversity represented was limited by the small number of donors. Based on pairwise subsampling, the degree of clonotype sharing among donors was expected to be affected by sequencing depth.

The donors were healthy, HIV-negative adults with no recently reported acute infections or vaccinations. Only Caucasian adults living in Nashville, Tennessee, USA were represented among the donors. CD4+ T cells were enriched through magnetic negative selection, after which naive cells were positively selected on CD45RA and the remaining negative fraction served as the memory subset. After blood collection by leukapheresis, PBMCs were isolated using Ficoll-Histopaque density gradient centrifugation and then cryopreserved in the vapor phase of liquid nitrogen. Analytical flow cytometry was used to check the purity and quantity of each magnetically sorted T cell population. Each sorted fraction had its genomic DNA isolated and then quantified by UV absorbance on a Nanodrop 2000c. Using the deep immunoSEQ assay, multiplex PCR amplified TCR CDR3 regions from genomic DNA. Extracted genomic DNA from each cell subset was spread evenly across all wells of several immunoSEQ 96-well plates, with each plate serving as a replicate. Each replicate PCR for sorted subsets received about 0.2 ug genomic DNA, equal to roughly 30,000 T cell genomes. Purified libraries were measured with a Qubit 3.0 fluorometer, size-checked on a Bioanalyzer 2100, and measured again with the KAPA Library Quantification kit. Every immunoSEQ 96-well plate was sequenced on a dedicated single-read 150-cycle Illumina NextSeq 550 flow cell. Processing in the source paper ran as follows. Because the immunoSEQ output held only junctional sequences and lacked quality scores, the filtering could not match the filtering applied to full-length reads. Sequences were annotated with PyIR, a Python wrapper for IgBLAST v1.9, and V/J genes and CDR3 were assigned using IMGT germline references. Any read was removed if the V/J assignment was weak (E-value above 1e-6), the CDR3 was missing, or the read contained stop codons, out-of-frame junctions, or ambiguous translated residues. V3J clonotypes were defined as sequences sharing an identical inferred V gene, J gene, and CDR3 amino acid sequence. The percentage overlap between two repertoires was calculated by dividing the number of shared unique clonotypes by the size of the smaller repertoire. RTK rarefaction, the Chao1 estimator, and Recon v2.1 estimates of unobserved clonotypes were used to assess repertoire richness. OLGA was used to compute generation probabilities for all TCRbeta clonotypes that the gDNA method yielded from a few donors. The source is immuneACCESS, and TCRdb retained only in-frame sequences with V and J called. Part of the clones is not carried over; for the studies checked, unresolved V genes explain less than half of this, and the remainder is unexplained. The DNA was the basis for D and trimming; V, J and clone size are from that table. The sample table holds some 2.4 million clones, of which 80% to 95% were seen once. 0.36% of the sample is taken by the ten largest.

About this clone: Its binding antigen is unknown. One base away there is no much larger clone; base qualities are not given. The same CDR3 can be traced to other DNA sequences in this sample.

The junction shows trimming of 1 base on V and 0 bases on J, and the gene matches do not reach 3 bases of it. The CDR3 contains 15 residues, cysteine and phenylalanine counted. The kept DNA is CDR3 alone, 45 bases in frame from the first base. CDR1 SGDLS and CDR2 YYNGEE are derived from the germline V gene. This sequence uses TRBV9 and TRBJ2-7; TRBD2 fits 8 bases in the junction. The sequence was collected from a man between 18 and 35 years old in good health. Some clones in this sample may be carry-over from other donors' samples. Sequenced input: naive CD4+ T cells from PBMCs. Sample cell subset or site, as interpreted from the label and publication: CD45RA+ positively selected. The CDR3 amino acid sequence is: CASSVSGGSSYEQYF. The DNA is as follows: TGTGCCAGCAGCGTAAGCGGGGGCAGCTCCTACGAGCAGTACTTC.